What follows are 20 T cell receptor beta chains derived from one specimen sequenced in a study of identical twins listed by TCRdb under 2016. Libraries were constructed by 5' RACE. Data came from an Illumina HiSeq 2000. TCRdb redid the processing of the public reads, applying fastp at Q25 and MiXCR, and retained in-frame beta chains. One record per CDR3 amino acid sequence lists the most common genes and DNA. Counted in this sample were 500,000 to 550,000 distinct CDR3 sequences; under 25% of them appeared once. Clones ranked in the top ten supply approximately 0.52% of the sample. The same sample was also used in a study of yellow fever vaccine responses in identical twins.

The sample was CD4+ T cells sorted from blood. All receptors derive from a woman between 18 and 29 years old in good health.

V is TRBV7-8 and J is TRBJ2-7; 7 bases are shared with TRBD1. The CDR3 sequence is 16 residues long. J was trimmed by 0 bases and V by 0 bases; bases with no gene match: 5. CDR1 SGHVS and CDR2 FQNEAQ come from the germline V gene. The CDR3 reads CASSLAFGQDSYEQYF. DNA for the CDR3: TGTGCCAGCAGCTTAGCGTTCGGACAGGACTCCTACGAGCAGTACTTC.

This clonotype has a handful of counts. The rearrangement uses TRBV7-9 and TRBJ2-2, with no clear D. The CDR3 totals 16 residues. CDR1 SEHNR and CDR2 FQNEAQ come from the germline V gene (reference sequence). V lost 10 bases to trimming and J lost 2 bases, with 20 bases between them. The CDR3: CAIPHSLGQNTGELFF. CDR3 in DNA: TGTGCCATCCCCCACTCATTGGGCCAAAACACCGGGGAGCTGTTTTTT.

This chain connects TRBV20-1 to TRBJ2-4; tentatively, D is TRBD1 (5 bases). The V gene's germline CDR1 is DFQATT and CDR2 SNEGSKA (reference sequence). The CDR3 spans 16 residues. The V and J ends lost 0 bases and 2 bases respectively, with 14 bases between them. The CDR3 loop reads CSARDPRAGTKNIQYF. The CDR3 DNA follows: TGCAGTGCTAGAGATCCCAGGGCTGGAACCAAAAACATTCAGTACTTC.

This clonotype has just a few counts. This chain uses TRBV20-1 with TRBJ2-7; 15 bases agree with TRBD2. V lost 3 bases and J lost 3; bases outside the gene matches: 6. The CDR3 extends over 16 amino acids. The germline V gene has CDR1 DFQATT and CDR2 SNEGSKA (reference sequence). CDR3 amino acids: CSASGLAGGFVYEQYF. The DNA for the CDR3 is TGCAGTGCTAGTGGACTAGCGGGAGGGTTTGTCTACGAGCAGTACTTC.

This clonotype was counted at least ten times. V gene TRBV12-3 or TRBV12-4 combines with J gene TRBJ1-2, with D possibly being TRBD1 (5 bases). The CDR3 has 14 amino acids. Trimming shortened V by 3 bases and J by 0 bases, and 8 bases separated the two germline ends. Written as DNA, the CDR3 is TGTGCCAGCAGTTTTGGGGGAACTAACTATGGCTACACCTTC. This sequence encodes CASSFGGTNYGYTF.

The chain has TRBV24-1 and TRBJ2-1; TRBD2 matches at 12 bases. The V segment lost 4 bases and the J segment 3 bases; nucleotides outside the gene matches: 3. Looked up from germline, CDR1 is KGHDR and CDR2 is SFDVKD. The CDR3 extends over 16 amino acids. CDR3 in amino acids: CATSETSGSLYNEQFF. The DNA of the CDR3 is TGTGCCACCAGTGAGACTAGCGGGAGCCTCTACAATGAGCAGTTCTTC.

The CDR3 DNA is TGTGCCAGCAGTTTAGGGACACCCCTAGGGCCCTACGAGCAGTACTTC. The encoded protein is CASSLGTPLGPYEQYF. The rearrangement joins TRBV28 to TRBJ2-7; possible D gene TRBD1, 6 bases. Trimming stripped 2 bases from V and 2 bases from J, with 16 bases between. The germline V gene encodes CDR1 MDHEN and CDR2 SYDVKM. The CDR3 totals 16 residues.

The table lists this clonotype with many counts. The rearrangement uses TRBV28 and TRBJ2-7; 8 bases line up with TRBD2. CDR1 is MDHEN and CDR2 is SYDVKM in the germline V gene. CDR3 length: 13 amino acids. J gave up 2 bases and V 8 bases, and 5 bases lay outside the gene matches. Here the CDR3 reads CASGREGPYEQYF. CDR3 sequence (DNA): TGTGCCAGCGGACGGGAGGGCCCCTACGAGCAGTACTTC.

V usage is TRBV7-9 and J usage is TRBJ1-2; D unresolved. V lost 0 bases to trimming and J lost 8 bases, with 16 bases between them. Germline assignment: CDR1 SEHNR and CDR2 FQNEAQ (reference sequence). This CDR3 region has 15 residues. Written as DNA, the CDR3 is TGTGCCAGCAGCTTAGCCGTCGCGGGATCAGGCGGCTACACCTTC. Translating gives CASSLAVAGSGGYTF.

This chain joins TRBV12-3 or TRBV12-4 and TRBJ2-3; 7 bases are a match to TRBD2. The CDR3 is 15 residues long. With 7 bases clipped from V and 5 bases from J, the junction kept 12 bases outside the gene matches. The CDR3 here is CASTLGGRAGDTQYF. Written as DNA, the CDR3 is TGTGCCAGCACCCTTGGGGGGAGGGCCGGAGATACGCAGTATTTT.

This clonotype was seen many times. J is TRBJ1-2 and V is TRBV5-1; 7 bases line up with TRBD1. The CDR3 consists of 17 residues. In germline, CDR1 is SGHRS, CDR2 YFSETQ. V lost 0 bases, J lost 2 bases, and 10 bases stayed unmatched. The DNA of the CDR3 is TGCGCCAGCAGCTTGGACCCGTCCAGGGGGGAAAACTATGGCTACACCTTC. Translated, it gives CASSLDPSRGENYGYTF. Full variable domain (remainder filled in from reference TRBV5-1 and TRBJ1-2): KAGVTQTPRYLIKTRGQQVTLSCSPISGHRSVSWYQQTPGQGLQFLFEYFSETQRNKGNFPGRFSGRQFSNSRSEMNVSTLELGDSALYLCASSLDPSRGENYGYTFGSGTRLTVV.

A word on this clonotype: The germline gene is not matched at one end of the junction; a read error may be the cause. The chain is built from TRBV27 and TRBJ1-6, with D unresolved. The CDR3 is made up of 14 amino acids. Germline CDR1 MNHEY, CDR2 SMNVEV (reference sequence). CDR3 nucleotide sequence: TGTGCCAGCCGTTTCGAGGATTTTAATTCACCCCTCCACTTT. Its translation: CASRFEDFNSPLHF.

The genes are TRBV20-1 and TRBJ2-5, with a weak D call TRBD2 (6 bases). V lost 2 bases and J 3 bases, leaving 16 bases between the germline ends. The CDR3 runs to 15 residues. Germline V gives CDR1 DFQATT, CDR2 SNEGSKA (reference sequence). CDR3 amino acids: CSARRPDAGKETQYF. The CDR3 DNA follows: TGCAGTGCTAGACGACCAGATGCGGGGAAAGAGACCCAGTACTTC.

This clonotype was recorded a few times. This rearrangement joins TRBV5-5 to TRBJ1-5; TRBD1 matches at 9 bases. J gave up 11 bases and V 1 base, and 16 bases lay outside the gene matches. Germline V CDR1 and CDR2: SGHKS, YYEKEE (reference sequence). CDR3 length: 17 residues. CDR3 sequence: CASSLRSEQGATGAQHF. CDR3 nucleotides: TGTGCCAGCAGCTTGAGATCTGAACAGGGGGCGACCGGGGCCCAGCATTTT.

This clonotype has only a few counts. The chain links TRBV2 to TRBJ1-1, with 8 bases identical to TRBD1. Trimming took 6 bases from V and 1 from J; bases not matched to a gene: 7. The germline V gene has CDR1 SNHLY and CDR2 FYNNEI. The CDR3 has 15 residues. CDR3 loop: CASREDRVRNTEAFF. The CDR3 DNA follows: TGTGCCAGCAGAGAGGACAGGGTGAGGAACACTGAAGCTTTCTTT.

The chain uses TRBV10-3 and TRBJ2-1; the match to TRBD2 covers 10 bases. Germline V lookup: CDR1 ENHRY, CDR2 SYGVKD. V lost 4 bases to trimming and J lost 7 bases; unmatched junction nucleotides: 10. There are 16 residues in the CDR3. In nucleotides, the CDR3 is TGTGCCATCAGTGGGCCACTAGCGGGGTTTGGGAATGAGCAGTTCTTC. Amino acids: CAISGPLAGFGNEQFF.

This clonotype was found many times. CDR3 nucleotides: TGTGCCACCAGTGGAGACTGGATGAACACCGGGGAGCTGTTTTTT. Its translation: CATSGDWMNTGELFF. The chain has TRBV24-1 and TRBJ2-2, with D unclear. The germline CDR1 and CDR2 sequences are KGHDR and SFDVKD. V gave up 5 bases and J gave up 1 base, with 10 bases separating them. The CDR3 has 15 amino acids.

This sequence joins TRBV19 and TRBJ2-2; D is unresolved. Germline V lookup: CDR1 LNHDA, CDR2 SQIVND (reference sequence). This CDR3 contains 13 residues. The ends were cut back, 7 bases at V and 7 bases at J, with 13 bases in the middle. The CDR3: CASIGEFSGELFF. The CDR3, as DNA: TGTGCCAGTATCGGCGAATTTAGCGGGGAGCTGTTTTTT.

This clonotype was found a few times. As DNA, the CDR3 is TGTGCCAGCAGCCGGGGAGGGAGGGCCTACGAGCAGTACTTC. It yields the protein CASSRGGRAYEQYF. The chain carries TRBV12-3 or TRBV12-4 and TRBJ2-7; 7 bases are shared with TRBD2. CDR3 length: 14 amino acids. The junction had 7 bases not matched to a gene; V was cut back by 6 bases and J by 2 bases.

This clonotype was detected only a few times. V gene TRBV29-1 combines with J gene TRBJ1-1; TRBD1 matches at 8 bases. J was trimmed by 7 bases and V by 5 bases; bases with no gene match: 12. The V gene's germline CDR1 is SQVTM and CDR2 ANQGSEA. The CDR3 loop spans 14 amino acids. As DNA, the CDR3 is TGCAGCGTTACCGGGACAGGAGGAGACAGTGAAGCTTTCTTT. Translated: CSVTGTGGDSEAFF.